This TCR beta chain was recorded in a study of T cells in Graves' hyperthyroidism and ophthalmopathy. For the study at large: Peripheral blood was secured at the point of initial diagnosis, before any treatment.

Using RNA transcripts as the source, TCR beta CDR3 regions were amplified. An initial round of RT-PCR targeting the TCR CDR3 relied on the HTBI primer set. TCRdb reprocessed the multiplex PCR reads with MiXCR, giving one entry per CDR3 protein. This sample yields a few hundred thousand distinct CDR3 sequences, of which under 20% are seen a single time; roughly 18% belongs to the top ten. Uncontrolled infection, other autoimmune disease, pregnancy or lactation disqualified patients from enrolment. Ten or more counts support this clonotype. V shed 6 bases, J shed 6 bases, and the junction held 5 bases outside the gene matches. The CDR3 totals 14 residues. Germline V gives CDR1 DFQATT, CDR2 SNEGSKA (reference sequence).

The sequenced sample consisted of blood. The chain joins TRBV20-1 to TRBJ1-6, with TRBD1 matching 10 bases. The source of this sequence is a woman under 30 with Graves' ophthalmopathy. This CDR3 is CSAKRDRGNSPLHF. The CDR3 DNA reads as TGCAGTGCAAAGAGGGACAGGGGTAATTCACCCCTCCACTTT.